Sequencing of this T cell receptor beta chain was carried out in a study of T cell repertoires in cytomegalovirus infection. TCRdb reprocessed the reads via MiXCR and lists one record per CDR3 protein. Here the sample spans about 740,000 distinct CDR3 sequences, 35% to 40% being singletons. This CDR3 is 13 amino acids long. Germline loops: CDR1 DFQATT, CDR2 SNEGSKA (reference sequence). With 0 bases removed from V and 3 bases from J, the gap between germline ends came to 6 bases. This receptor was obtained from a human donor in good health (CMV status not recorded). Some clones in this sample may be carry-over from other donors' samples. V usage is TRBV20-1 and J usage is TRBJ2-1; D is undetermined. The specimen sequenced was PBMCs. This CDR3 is CSARDPSYNEQFF. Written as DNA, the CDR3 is TGCAGTGCTAGAGACCCTAGCTACAATGAGCAGTTCTTC.